This TCR beta chain was profiled in a study of shared clonotypes between healthy human individuals. With respect to this clone: Its target is not known.

Study-wide results and limits: Naive subsets usually exceeded memory subsets in estimated richness. Rarefaction exposed incomplete sorted-subset sequencing despite large depth.

V shed 5 bases and J shed 5 bases, with 13 bases lying between them. Per the germline V gene, CDR1 is SEHNR and CDR2 is FQNEAQ (reference sequence). The CDR3 is 13 residues long. Each replicate PCR on the sorted subsets used roughly 210 ng DNA (roughly 32,000 T cell genomes). Clones were read by immunoSEQ multiplex PCR, and TCRdb kept only the in-frame ones, dropping some. The sample carries 2 million or so clones, approximately 94% recorded once. Terminally differentiated effector memory CD45RA+ cells were excluded by CCR7 positive selection of CD45RO-negative cells. Caucasian adults living in Nashville, Tennessee, provided all samples.

The source is a man younger than 30 in good health. The chain uses TRBV7-9 and TRBJ2-7; perhaps D is TRBD1 or TRBD2 (6 bases each). Input material: naive CD8+ T cells sorted from blood. The CDR3, as DNA: TGTGCCAGCAGCCCCCGGGGGCAGCACGAGCAGTACTTC. It specifies CASSPRGQHEQYF.